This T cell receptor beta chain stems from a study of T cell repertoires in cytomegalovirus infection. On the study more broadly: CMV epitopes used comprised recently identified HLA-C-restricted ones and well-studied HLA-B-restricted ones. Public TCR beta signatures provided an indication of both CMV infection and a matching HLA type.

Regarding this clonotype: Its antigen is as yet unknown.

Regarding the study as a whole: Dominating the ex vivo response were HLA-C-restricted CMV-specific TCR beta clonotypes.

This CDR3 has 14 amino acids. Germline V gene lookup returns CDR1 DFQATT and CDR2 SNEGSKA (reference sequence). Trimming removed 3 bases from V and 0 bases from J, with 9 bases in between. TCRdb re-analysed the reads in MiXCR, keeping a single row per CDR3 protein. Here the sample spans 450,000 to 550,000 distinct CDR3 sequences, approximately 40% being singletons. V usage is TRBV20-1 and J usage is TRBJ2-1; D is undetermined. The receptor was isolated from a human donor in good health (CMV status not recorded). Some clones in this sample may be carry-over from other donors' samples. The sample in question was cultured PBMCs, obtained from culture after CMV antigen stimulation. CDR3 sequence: CSARDPSSYNEQFF. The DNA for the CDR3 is TGCAGTGCTAGGGACCCCAGCTCCTACAATGAGCAGTTCTTC.